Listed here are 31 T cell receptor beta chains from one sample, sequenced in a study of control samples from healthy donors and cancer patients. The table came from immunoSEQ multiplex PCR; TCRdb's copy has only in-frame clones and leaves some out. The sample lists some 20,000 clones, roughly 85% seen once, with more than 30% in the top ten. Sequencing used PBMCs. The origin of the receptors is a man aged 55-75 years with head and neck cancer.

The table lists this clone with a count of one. In DNA, the CDR3 is TGTGCCAGCAGCCCGACTAGCGGGAGTCTTAATGAGCAGTTCTTC. The encoded protein is CASSPTSGSLNEQFF. The V call is TRBV11-2, the J call TRBJ2-1, with 12 bases that match TRBD2. CDR1 SGHAT and CDR2 FQNNGV come from the germline V gene. The CDR3 loop spans 15 amino acids. With V trimmed by 5 bases and J by 7 bases, 6 bases remained unmatched.

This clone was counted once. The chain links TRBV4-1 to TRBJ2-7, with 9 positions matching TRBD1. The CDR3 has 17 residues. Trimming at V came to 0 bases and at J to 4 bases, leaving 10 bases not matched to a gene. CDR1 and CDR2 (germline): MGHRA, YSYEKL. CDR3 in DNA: TGCGCCAGCAGCCAAGATTGGGGGGGACAGGGTCCATACGAGCAGTACTTC. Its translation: CASSQDWGGQGPYEQYF.

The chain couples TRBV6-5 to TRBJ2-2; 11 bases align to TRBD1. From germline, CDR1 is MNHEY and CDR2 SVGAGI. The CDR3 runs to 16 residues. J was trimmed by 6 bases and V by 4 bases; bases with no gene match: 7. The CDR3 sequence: CASSSAGTGGAGELFF. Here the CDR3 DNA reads TGTGCCAGCAGTTCCGCAGGGACAGGGGGGGCCGGGGAGCTGTTTTTT.

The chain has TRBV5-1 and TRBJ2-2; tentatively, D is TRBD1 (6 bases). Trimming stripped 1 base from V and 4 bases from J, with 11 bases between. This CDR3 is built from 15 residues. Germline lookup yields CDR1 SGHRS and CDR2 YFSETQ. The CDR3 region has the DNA TGCGCCAGCAGCTTGTCGCAGGGGACCACCGGGGAGCTGTTTTTT. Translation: CASSLSQGTTGELFF.

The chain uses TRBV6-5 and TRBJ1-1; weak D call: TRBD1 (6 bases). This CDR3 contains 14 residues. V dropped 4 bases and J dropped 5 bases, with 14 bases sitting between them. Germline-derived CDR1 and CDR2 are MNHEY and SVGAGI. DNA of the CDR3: TGTGCCAGCAGTTTAACCAGGGGAGGAACTGAAGCTTTCTTT. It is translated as CASSLTRGGTEAFF.

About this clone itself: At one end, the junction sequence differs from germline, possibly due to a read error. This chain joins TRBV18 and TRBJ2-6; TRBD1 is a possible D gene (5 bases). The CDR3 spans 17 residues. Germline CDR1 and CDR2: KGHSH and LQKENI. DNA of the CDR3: TGTGCCAGCTCACCACCCCAGGGAAGCTCTGGGGCCGACGTCCTGACTTTC. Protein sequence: CASSPPQGSSGADVLTF.

CDR3 sequence reads: CASRDRDNSPLHF. CDR3 sequence (DNA): TGTGCCAGCAGGGACAGGGATAATTCACCCCTCCACTTT. The chain uses TRBV6-4 and TRBJ1-6, with TRBD1 matching 8 bases. The junction had 0 bases not matched to a gene; V was cut back by 6 bases and J by 5 bases. Germline V lookup: CDR1 MRHNA, CDR2 SNTAGT. This CDR3 contains 13 residues.

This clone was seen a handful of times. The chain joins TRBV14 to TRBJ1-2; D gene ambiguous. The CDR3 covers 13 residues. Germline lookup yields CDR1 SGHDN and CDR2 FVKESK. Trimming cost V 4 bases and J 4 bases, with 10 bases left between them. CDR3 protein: CASSPRPLYGYTF. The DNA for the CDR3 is TGTGCCAGCAGCCCCCGTCCCCTCTATGGCTACACCTTC.

CDR3 region: CASRASGSQQYF. For the CDR3, the DNA is TGTGCCTCGAGGGCCTCAGGGTCACAGCAGTACTTC. The chain couples TRBV19 to TRBJ2-7, with D tentatively TRBD1 or TRBD2 (5 bases each). The CDR3 extends over 12 amino acids. Germline V gene lookup returns CDR1 LNHDA and CDR2 SQIVND (reference sequence). V lost 11 bases and J 8 bases, leaving 19 bases between the germline ends.

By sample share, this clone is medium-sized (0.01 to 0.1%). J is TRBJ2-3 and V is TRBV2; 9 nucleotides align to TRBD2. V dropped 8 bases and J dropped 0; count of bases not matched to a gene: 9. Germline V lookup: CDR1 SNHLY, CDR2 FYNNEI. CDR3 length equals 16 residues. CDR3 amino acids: CASLQGTSSSTDTQYF. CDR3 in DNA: TGTGCCAGCCTCCAAGGGACTAGCTCTAGCACAGATACGCAGTATTTT.

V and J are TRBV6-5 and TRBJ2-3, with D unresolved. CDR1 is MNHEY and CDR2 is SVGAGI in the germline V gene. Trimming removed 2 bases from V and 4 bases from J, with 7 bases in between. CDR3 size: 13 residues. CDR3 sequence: CASSYVVADTQYF. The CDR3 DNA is TGTGCCAGCAGTTACGTCGTGGCAGATACGCAGTATTTT.

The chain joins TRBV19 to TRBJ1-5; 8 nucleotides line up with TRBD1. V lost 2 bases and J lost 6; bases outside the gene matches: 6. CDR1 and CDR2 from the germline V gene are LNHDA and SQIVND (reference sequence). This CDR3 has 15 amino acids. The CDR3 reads CASSILQGERQPQHF. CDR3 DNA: TGTGCCAGTAGTATACTACAGGGGGAGCGTCAGCCCCAGCATTTT.

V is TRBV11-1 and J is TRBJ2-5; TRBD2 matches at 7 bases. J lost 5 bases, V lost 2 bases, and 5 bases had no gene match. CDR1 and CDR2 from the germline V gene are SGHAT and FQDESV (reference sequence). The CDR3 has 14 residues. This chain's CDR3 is CASSLPGGGETQYF. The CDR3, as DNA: TGTGCCAGCAGCTTACCGGGGGGTGGCGAGACCCAGTACTTC. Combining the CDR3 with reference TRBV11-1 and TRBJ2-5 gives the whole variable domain EAEVAQSPRYKITEKSQAVAFWCDPISGHATLYWYRQILGQGPELLVQFQDESVVDDSQLPKDRFSAERLKGVDSTLKIQPAELGDSAMYLCASSLPGGGETQYFGPGTRLLVL.

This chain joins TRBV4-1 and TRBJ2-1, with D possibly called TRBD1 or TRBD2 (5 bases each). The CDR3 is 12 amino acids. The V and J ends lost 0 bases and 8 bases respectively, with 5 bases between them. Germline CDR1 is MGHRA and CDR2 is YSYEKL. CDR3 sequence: CASSQEGDEQFF. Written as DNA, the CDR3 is TGCGCCAGCAGCCAAGAGGGGGATGAGCAGTTCTTC.

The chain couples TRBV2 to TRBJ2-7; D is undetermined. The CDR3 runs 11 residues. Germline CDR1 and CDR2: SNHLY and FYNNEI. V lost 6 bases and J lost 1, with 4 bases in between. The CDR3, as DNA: TGTGCCAGCAGCCTATCCTACGAGCAGTACGTC. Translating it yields CASSLSYEQYV.

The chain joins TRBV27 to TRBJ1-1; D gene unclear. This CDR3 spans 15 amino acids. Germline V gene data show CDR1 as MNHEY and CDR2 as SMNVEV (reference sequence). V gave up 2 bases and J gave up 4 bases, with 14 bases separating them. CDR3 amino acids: CASSLVGMGGTEAFF. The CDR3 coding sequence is TGTGCCAGCAGTTTAGTCGGCATGGGTGGCACTGAAGCTTTCTTT.

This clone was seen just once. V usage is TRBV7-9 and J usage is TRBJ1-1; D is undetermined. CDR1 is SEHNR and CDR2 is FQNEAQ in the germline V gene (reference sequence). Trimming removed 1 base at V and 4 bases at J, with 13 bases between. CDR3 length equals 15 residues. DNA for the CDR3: TGTGCCAGCAGCTTAGTTGTGGTCGTGGGCACTGAAGCTTTCTTT. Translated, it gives CASSLVVVVGTEAFF.

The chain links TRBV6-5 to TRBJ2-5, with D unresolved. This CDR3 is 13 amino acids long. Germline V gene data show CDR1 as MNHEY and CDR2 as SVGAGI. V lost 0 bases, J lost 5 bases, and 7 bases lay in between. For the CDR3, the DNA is TGTGCCAGCAGTTACTCGGGGTCGGAGACCCAGTACTTC. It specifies CASSYSGSETQYF.

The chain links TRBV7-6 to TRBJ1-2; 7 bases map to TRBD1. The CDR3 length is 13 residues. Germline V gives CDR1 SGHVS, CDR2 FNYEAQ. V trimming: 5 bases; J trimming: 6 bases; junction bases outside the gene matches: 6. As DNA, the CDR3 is TGTGCCAGCAGCAAACAGGGGACAGATGGCTACACCTTC. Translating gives CASSKQGTDGYTF. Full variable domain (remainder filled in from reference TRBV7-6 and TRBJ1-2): GAGVSQSPRYKVTKRGQDVALRCDPISGHVSLYWYRQALGQGPEFLTYFNYEAQQDKSGLPNDRFSAERPEGSISTLTIQRTEQRDSAMYRCASSKQGTDGYTFGSGTRLTVV.

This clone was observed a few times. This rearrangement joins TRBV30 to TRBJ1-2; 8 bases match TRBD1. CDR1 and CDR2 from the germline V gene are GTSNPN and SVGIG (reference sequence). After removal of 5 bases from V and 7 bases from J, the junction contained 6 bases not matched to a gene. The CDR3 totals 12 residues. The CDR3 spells CAWGDRGVGYTF. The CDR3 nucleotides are TGTGCCTGGGGTGACAGGGGAGTTGGCTACACCTTC.

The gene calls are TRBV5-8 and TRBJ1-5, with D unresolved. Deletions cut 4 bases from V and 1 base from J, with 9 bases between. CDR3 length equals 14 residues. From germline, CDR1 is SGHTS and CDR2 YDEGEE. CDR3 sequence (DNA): TGTGCCAGCAGCGTACGGCCGAGCAATCAGCCCCAGCATTTT. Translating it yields CASSVRPSNQPQHF.

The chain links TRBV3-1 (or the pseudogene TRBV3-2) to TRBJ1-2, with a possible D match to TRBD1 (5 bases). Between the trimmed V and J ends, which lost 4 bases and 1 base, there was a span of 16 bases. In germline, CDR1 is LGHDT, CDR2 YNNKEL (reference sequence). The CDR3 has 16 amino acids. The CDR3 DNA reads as TGTGCCAGCAGCCCGGGGGGGGGTCCATTTAACTATGGCTACACCTTC. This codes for CASSPGGGPFNYGYTF.

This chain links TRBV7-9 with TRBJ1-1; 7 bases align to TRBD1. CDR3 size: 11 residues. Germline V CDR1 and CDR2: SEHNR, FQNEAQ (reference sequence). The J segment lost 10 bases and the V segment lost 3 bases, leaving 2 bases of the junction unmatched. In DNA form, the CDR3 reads TGTGCCAGCAGCTTCCGGGACAGAGCTTTCTTT. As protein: CASSFRDRAFF.

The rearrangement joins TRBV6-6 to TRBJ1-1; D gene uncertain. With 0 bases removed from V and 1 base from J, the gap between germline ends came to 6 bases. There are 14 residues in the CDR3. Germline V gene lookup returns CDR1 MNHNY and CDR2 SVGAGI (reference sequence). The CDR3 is CASSYSGENTEAFF. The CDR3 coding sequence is TGTGCCAGCAGTTACTCCGGAGAGAACACTGAAGCTTTCTTT.

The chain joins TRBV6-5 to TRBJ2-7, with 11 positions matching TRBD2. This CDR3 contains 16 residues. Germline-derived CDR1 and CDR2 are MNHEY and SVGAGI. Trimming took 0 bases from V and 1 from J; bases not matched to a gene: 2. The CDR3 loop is CASSYSTSGGSYEQYF. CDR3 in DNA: TGTGCCAGCAGTTACTCTACTAGCGGGGGTTCCTACGAGCAGTACTTC.

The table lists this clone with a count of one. CDR3 DNA sequence: TGTGCCAGCAGCTTGGGGCTAGGACCCACGAATGAGCAGTTCTTC. As protein: CASSLGLGPTNEQFF. V and J are TRBV13 and TRBJ2-1; a possible D gene is TRBD1 (5 bases). Germline CDR1 is PRHDT and CDR2 is FYEKMQ (reference sequence). The CDR3 is 15 residues long. The V and J ends lost 3 bases and 7 bases respectively, with 16 bases between them.

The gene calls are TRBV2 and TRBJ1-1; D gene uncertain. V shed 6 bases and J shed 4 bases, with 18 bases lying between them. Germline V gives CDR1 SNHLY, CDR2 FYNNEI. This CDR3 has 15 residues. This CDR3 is CASREQRSFGTEAFF. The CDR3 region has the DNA TGTGCCAGCAGGGAACAAAGGTCATTCGGCACTGAAGCTTTCTTT.

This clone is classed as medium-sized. CDR3 sequence (DNA): TGTGCCAGCAGCCTCCGGACAGGGGGCTATATGTACACTGAAGCTTTCTTT. It codes for CASSLRTGGYMYTEAFF. The chain uses TRBV5-6 and TRBJ1-1, with 11 bases aligning to TRBD1. Germline assignment: CDR1 SGHDT and CDR2 YYEEEE. V dropped 4 bases and J dropped 3; count of bases not matched to a gene: 11. The CDR3 loop spans 17 amino acids.

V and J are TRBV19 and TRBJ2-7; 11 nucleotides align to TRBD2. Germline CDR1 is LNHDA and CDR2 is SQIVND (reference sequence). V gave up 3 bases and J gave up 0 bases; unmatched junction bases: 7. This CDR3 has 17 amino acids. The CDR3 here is CASSIGLAGGSSYEQYF. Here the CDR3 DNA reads TGTGCCAGTAGTATCGGGCTAGCGGGAGGCAGCTCCTACGAGCAGTACTTC.

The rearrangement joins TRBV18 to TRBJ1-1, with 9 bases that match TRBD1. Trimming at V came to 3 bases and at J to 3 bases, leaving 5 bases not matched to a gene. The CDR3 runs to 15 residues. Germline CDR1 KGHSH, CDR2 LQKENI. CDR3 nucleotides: TGTGCCAGCTCACCCTCGGGACAGGGAGACACTGAAGCTTTCTTT. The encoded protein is CASSPSGQGDTEAFF.

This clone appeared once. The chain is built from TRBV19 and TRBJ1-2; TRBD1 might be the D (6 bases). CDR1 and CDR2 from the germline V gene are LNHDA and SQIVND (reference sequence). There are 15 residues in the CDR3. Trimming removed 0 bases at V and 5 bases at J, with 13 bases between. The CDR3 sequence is CASSIDQGFLYGYTF. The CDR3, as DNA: TGTGCCAGTAGTATAGATCAGGGGTTCCTATATGGCTACACCTTC.